This T cell receptor (beta chain) was recovered during a study of blood T cell repertoires in COVID-19. V lost 5 bases, J lost 14 bases, and 20 bases lay in between. Germline-derived CDR1 and CDR2 are KGHDR and SFDVKD. CDR3 length: 13 residues. Sequencing was performed with immunoSEQ multiplex PCR; in TCRdb, only in-frame clones are kept and a portion is missing. This table holds about 110,000 clones, 65% to 85% found once. The source of this sequence is a woman aged 70-85 years with acute or convalescent COVID-19. Sequencing was performed on peripheral blood. The J gene is TRBJ1-1, the V gene TRBV24-1; D might be TRBD1 (6 bases). CDR3 region: CATSGGSQGTQFF. Written as DNA, the CDR3 is TGTGCCACCAGTGGGGGTTCACAGGGTACCCAGTTCTTT.